This T cell receptor (beta chain) was sequenced during a study of T cells in Graves' hyperthyroidism and ophthalmopathy. Study overall: Any treatment followed the collection of peripheral blood at initial diagnosis.

Amplification of TCR beta CDR3 regions was performed using RNA transcripts as template. HTBI primers drove first-round RT-PCR of the TCR CDR3. TCRdb reanalysed the multiplex PCR reads using MiXCR and keeps one entry per CDR3 protein. The repertoire holds about 380,000 distinct CDR3 sequences, with around 14% as singletons. The CDR3 totals 13 residues. Germline loops: CDR1 SGHVS, CDR2 FQNEAQ. The V and J ends lost 5 bases and 7 bases respectively, with 15 bases between them. Newly diagnosed hyperthyroidism patients aged 18 to 65 years had disease lasting under 2 months. At least ten counts were recorded for this clonotype. Antigen specificity is unknown. Findings of the study overall: Most thyroid clonotypes expanded above 0.001 were also detected in blood.

This receptor was taken from a woman aged 55-70 years with Graves' hyperthyroidism. The chain employs TRBV7-8 and TRBJ2-7; a weak D match, TRBD2 (7 bases). Sequencing input: blood. For the CDR3, the DNA is TGTGCCAGCAGCCCGGGGAGGGGGGGTGAGCAGTACTTC. As protein: CASSPGRGGEQYF.